This T cell receptor (beta chain) is from a study of shared clonotypes between healthy human individuals. Study-level background: Aged between 18 and 49, the donors were two women and three men.

The naive CD8 population came from CD45RO-negative cells selected for CCR7, without terminally differentiated effector memory CD45RA+ cells. Repertoires were generated with immunoSEQ multiplex PCR, while TCRdb's copy carries only in-frame clones and drops some. Seen here are 550,000 to 750,000 clones, around 95% observed once, and the top ten hold around 0.097%. Study results and limitations: Rarefaction showed that sequencing of sorted subsets was incomplete (despite large depth). Memory subsets generally showed smaller estimated richness than naive subsets did. A limitation of the genetic and exposure-history diversity represented arose from few donors.

Turning to this clone: Its antigen is unidentified.

Deletions cut 6 bases from V and 5 bases from J, with 16 bases between. The CDR3 consists of 14 residues. CDR1 is MNHNS and CDR2 is SASEGT in the germline V gene. The TCR sequence derives from a woman in her twenties or thirties in good health. V is TRBV6-1 and J is TRBJ1-1; perhaps TRBD1 as D (5 bases). Sequencing was done on a sample of naive CD8+ T cells sorted from blood. CDR3 sequence (DNA): TGTGCCAGCAGGACGTTAGGGGTTTTTACTGAAGCTTTCTTT. Its protein product is CASRTLGVFTEAFF.